Presented here are 24 T cell receptor beta chains from one specimen sequenced in a study of shared clonotypes between healthy human individuals. Data came from immunoSEQ multiplex PCR; TCRdb stores just in-frame clones and leaves some out. The table records 400,000 to 600,000 clones, approximately 95% of them present only once. Sequenced input: naive CD4+ T cells sorted from blood. As for subset: CD45RA+ positively selected. All receptors derive from a woman aged 30 to 39 in good health.

This clone was picked up one time. V gene TRBV18 combines with J gene TRBJ1-2; D is undetermined. V was pared by 3 bases and J by 6 bases, with 14 bases between. Germline V CDR1 and CDR2: KGHSH, LQKENI. The CDR3 has 14 amino acids. The CDR3 DNA sequence: TGTGCCAGCTCACCGGGAAGGGTCCCCGATGGCTACACCTTC. Translated: CASSPGRVPDGYTF.

The rearrangement links TRBV27 to TRBJ1-4; perhaps TRBD1 as D (5 bases). In germline, CDR1 is MNHEY, CDR2 SMNVEV (reference sequence). V dropped 5 bases and J dropped 5 bases, with 12 bases sitting between them. The CDR3 is 14 amino acids. This chain's CDR3 is CASSRGTVNEKLFF. The CDR3 coding sequence is TGTGCCAGCAGTCGAGGGACCGTGAATGAAAAACTGTTTTTT.

CDR3 coding DNA: TGTGCCAGCAGCCGGGAGTCGAACTATGGCTACACCTTC. Translation gives CASSRESNYGYTF. The J gene is TRBJ1-2, the V gene TRBV7-9; D uncertain. The germline V gene has CDR1 SEHNR and CDR2 FQNEAQ (reference sequence). This CDR3 is 13 amino acids long. Deletions cut 5 bases from V and 2 bases from J, with 9 bases between.

V is TRBV7-7 and J is TRBJ2-5; TRBD1 aligns across 7 bases. The CDR3 is made up of 16 amino acids. V lost 1 base and J lost 4; bases outside the gene matches: 9. The germline V gene encodes CDR1 SSHAT and CDR2 FNYEAQ (reference sequence). In nucleotides, the CDR3 is TGTGCCAGCAGCTTAGTGGCAGGGGGATCGGGAGAGACCCAGTACTTC. Amino acids: CASSLVAGGSGETQYF.

V and J are TRBV5-1 and TRBJ2-3, with TRBD2 identical over 11 bases. The CDR3 contains 19 residues. J lost 2 bases, V lost 1 base, and 12 bases had no gene match. Germline CDR1 reads SGHRS; CDR2 reads YFSETQ. CDR3 residues: CASSLILAGVKVPTDTQYF. The CDR3 DNA reads TGCGCCAGCAGCTTGATACTAGCGGGAGTTAAGGTCCCCACAGATACGCAGTATTTT.

CDR3: CASSSGDRATDTQYF. The DNA of the CDR3 is TGTGCCAGCAGTTCGGGGGACAGGGCCACAGATACGCAGTATTTT. The chain employs TRBV28 and TRBJ2-3; 9 bases are shared with TRBD1. The CDR3 is 15 residues long. Germline loops: CDR1 MDHEN, CDR2 SYDVKM. After removal of 4 bases from V and 2 bases from J, the junction contained 4 bases not matched to a gene.

The V call is TRBV7-6, the J call TRBJ2-5; weak D call: TRBD1 (5 bases). The V and J ends lost 1 base and 6 bases respectively, with 12 bases between them. CDR1 and CDR2 (germline): SGHVS, FNYEAQ. The CDR3 is 14 residues long. The CDR3 DNA sequence: TGTGCCAGCAGCTTAGTGGGCTCAGGGAAGACCCAGTACTTC. Translated, it gives CASSLVGSGKTQYF.

J is TRBJ2-5 and V is TRBV5-6; TRBD1 or TRBD2 may be the D gene (5 bases each). The DNA matches TRBJ2-7 better at its end, which makes the J call doubtful. The germline V gene encodes CDR1 SGHDT and CDR2 YYEEEE. The CDR3 is 13 residues long. The CDR3 reads CASSLLGEPEQYF. The CDR3 region has the DNA TGTGCCAGCAGCTTACTAGGGGAACCCGAGCAGTACTTC.

V and J are TRBV28 and TRBJ2-7; no reliable D call. Germline V lookup: CDR1 MDHEN, CDR2 SYDVKM. The CDR3 consists of 13 residues. Trimming pared 6 bases from V and 7 bases from J, leaving 16 bases between. The CDR3 nucleotides are TGTGCCAGCAGCCCGGACCCTACGTGGGAGCAGTACTTC. Its protein is CASSPDPTWEQYF. Full variable domain (remainder filled in from reference TRBV28 and TRBJ2-7): DVKVTQSSRYLVKRTGEKVFLECVQDMDHENMFWYRQDPGLGLRLIYFSYDVKMKEKGDIPEGYSVSREKKERFSLILESASTNQTSMYLCASSPDPTWEQYFGPGTRLTVT.

This clone showed up just once. V and J are TRBV4-1 and TRBJ2-7; D call uncertain. Trimming stripped 0 bases from V and 2 bases from J, with 11 bases between. This CDR3 is 15 amino acids long. CDR1 is MGHRA and CDR2 is YSYEKL in the germline V gene. This CDR3 is CASSQEVGRPYEQYF. CDR3 DNA sequence: TGCGCCAGCAGCCAAGAGGTGGGCAGGCCCTACGAGCAGTACTTC.

The J gene is TRBJ2-5, the V gene TRBV18; D remains unclear. The V gene lost 5 bases and the J gene lost 3 bases, with 10 bases spanning the gap. Germline V gene lookup returns CDR1 KGHSH and CDR2 LQKENI. This CDR3 has 13 residues. CDR3 amino acids: CASSMGSKETQYF. The CDR3 DNA reads TGTGCCAGCTCAATGGGTAGCAAAGAGACCCAGTACTTC.

V usage is TRBV4-2 and J usage is TRBJ1-1, with a weak D call TRBD1 (6 bases). Trimming pared 6 bases from V and 1 base from J, leaving 18 bases between. The germline gives CDR1 LGHNA, CDR2 YNFKEQ. The CDR3 covers 16 residues. The CDR3 here is CASSPLQGGSNTEAFF. The DNA for the CDR3 is TGTGCCAGCAGTCCTCTGCAAGGGGGGTCGAACACTGAAGCTTTCTTT.

This clone came up once. The rearrangement links TRBV19 to TRBJ1-2; D perhaps matches TRBD1 (6 bases). Germline V gene sequence: CDR1 LNHDA, CDR2 SQIVND (reference sequence). The CDR3 totals 15 residues. V was cut by 5 bases and J by 4 bases, with 17 bases left in between. This CDR3 reads CASSLRQASRYGYTF. CDR3 nucleotides: TGTGCCAGTAGTTTACGACAGGCCTCTCGCTATGGCTACACCTTC.

The chain recombines TRBV11-2 with TRBJ2-7; TRBD2 aligns across 11 bases. The CDR3 runs 18 residues. Germline V gene sequence: CDR1 SGHAT, CDR2 FQNNGV. Germline trimming cut 5 bases from V and 2 bases from J; bases unmatched to any gene: 14. The CDR3 DNA sequence: TGTGCCAGCAGCACCGACGGGACTAGCGGAGCTACCACCTACGAGCAGTACTTC. This sequence encodes CASSTDGTSGATTYEQYF.

The rearrangement uses TRBV7-2 and TRBJ2-1; D gene uncertain. V was cut by 0 bases and J by 2 bases, with 2 bases left in between. This CDR3 has 13 residues. The germline V gene encodes CDR1 SGHTA and CDR2 FQGNSA. The CDR3 region is CASSLATYNEQFF. CDR3 bases: TGTGCCAGCAGCTTAGCGACCTACAATGAGCAGTTCTTC.

CDR3 bases: TGTGCCAGTCGCGGGGGACGGGGTACAGATACGCAGTATTTT. Residues: CASRGGRGTDTQYF. The V call is TRBV19, the J call TRBJ2-3, with 7 bases aligning to TRBD2. The V gene's germline CDR1 is LNHDA and CDR2 SQIVND (reference sequence). The junction had 8 bases not matched to a gene; V was cut back by 8 bases and J by 3 bases. The CDR3 sequence is 14 residues long.

V usage is TRBV6-6 and J usage is TRBJ2-7; TRBD1 might be the D (5 bases). This CDR3 has 14 residues. Germline assignment: CDR1 MNHNY and CDR2 SVGAGI (reference sequence). Trimming stripped 0 bases from V and 0 bases from J, with 6 bases between. CDR3 sequence: CASSYSDSSYEQYF. The CDR3 DNA follows: TGTGCCAGCAGTTACTCCGACAGCTCCTACGAGCAGTACTTC.

CDR3 sequence reads: CASSQGPLGKDTQYF. CDR3 coding DNA: TGTGCCAGCAGCCAGGGACCTCTAGGGAAAGATACGCAGTATTTT. This chain joins TRBV6-6 and TRBJ2-3; possibly TRBD1 or TRBD2 for D (5 bases each). Germline loops: CDR1 MNHNY, CDR2 SVGAGI (reference sequence). With 6 bases removed from V and 5 bases from J, the gap between germline ends came to 18 bases. CDR3 size: 15 residues.

This clone was observed once. The genes are TRBV4-2 and TRBJ2-5; 10 positions agree with TRBD1. Near its end, the DNA agrees better with TRBJ2-7, so the J call may be wrong. CDR1 and CDR2 from the germline V gene are LGHNA and YNFKEQ. The CDR3 has 17 residues. The CDR3 coding sequence is TGTGCCAGCAGCCAAGACCAGAGACAGGGGGCTAGCTACGAGCAGTACTTC. Amino acids: CASSQDQRQGASYEQYF.

Turning to this clone: Other DNA sequences in this specimen translate into the identical CDR3. This chain uses TRBV5-6 with TRBJ2-7; D might be TRBD2 (5 bases). Germline values: CDR1 SGHDT, CDR2 YYEEEE. The CDR3 spans 14 residues. V lost 2 bases and J 0 bases, leaving 9 bases between the germline ends. The CDR3 nucleotides are TGTGCCAGCAGCTTAACGGGGAGCTCCTACGAGCAGTACTTC. Translation gives CASSLTGSSYEQYF.

V usage is TRBV5-4 and J usage is TRBJ2-1; no clear D gene. The CDR3 spans 13 residues. Germline CDR1 is SGHNT and CDR2 is YYREEE (reference sequence). V was shortened by 3 bases and J by 4 bases, with 8 bases between the two germline ends. The CDR3 DNA reads as TGTGCCAGCAGCTCAACTTCGTACAATGAGCAGTTCTTC. It codes for CASSSTSYNEQFF.

The J gene is TRBJ2-7, the V gene TRBV11-2; TRBD1 aligns across 7 bases. V was clipped by 5 bases and J by 0 bases; unmatched bases: 4. The CDR3 runs 14 residues. CDR1 and CDR2 (germline): SGHAT, FQNNGV. The DNA of the CDR3 is TGTGCCAGCAGCAAACAGGGGACCTCCTACGAGCAGTACTTC. Its translation is CASSKQGTSYEQYF.

This chain uses TRBV19 with TRBJ2-7; possible D gene TRBD1, 6 bases. The V gene's germline CDR1 is LNHDA and CDR2 SQIVND (reference sequence). The length of the CDR3 is 14 residues. V was pared by 3 bases and J by 2 bases, with 11 bases between. The CDR3 sequence is CASSITQGPYEQYF. The CDR3 bases are TGTGCCAGTAGTATCACACAGGGACCCTACGAGCAGTACTTC.

This rearrangement joins TRBV28 to TRBJ2-3; possibly TRBD1 for D (6 bases). The CDR3 covers 14 residues. V was trimmed by 5 bases and J by 4 bases, leaving 13 bases between them. Germline lookup yields CDR1 MDHEN and CDR2 SYDVKM. In DNA form, the CDR3 reads TGTGCCAGCAGTGCGAACAGGGCCGCAGATACGCAGTATTTT. The encoded protein is CASSANRAADTQYF.